Given below is one T cell receptor (beta chain) in context. This record belongs to a study of beta chain features in type 1 diabetes. Reverse transcribing all isolated RNA meant expressed TCRB transcripts were sequenced. Clones were sequenced by immunoSEQ multiplex PCR, and TCRdb holds only the in-frame ones, with some missing. Of under 300,000 clones listed, about 8.5% were seen once; the top ten hold more than 0.8%. The receptor was isolated from a woman aged 18-35 years in good health. The specimen sequenced was central memory CD4+ T cells from blood.

The CDR3 here is CASSLSQGALDTQYF. CDR3 nucleotides: TGTGCCAGCAGCTTGTCCCAGGGGGCTTTAGATACGCAGTATTTT. The chain is built from TRBV7-9 and TRBJ2-3, with 8 nucleotides matching TRBD1. The CDR3 extends over 15 amino acids. V was pared by 3 bases and J by 5 bases, with 7 bases of the junction left unmatched. Germline CDR1 and CDR2: SEHNR and FQNEAQ (reference sequence).